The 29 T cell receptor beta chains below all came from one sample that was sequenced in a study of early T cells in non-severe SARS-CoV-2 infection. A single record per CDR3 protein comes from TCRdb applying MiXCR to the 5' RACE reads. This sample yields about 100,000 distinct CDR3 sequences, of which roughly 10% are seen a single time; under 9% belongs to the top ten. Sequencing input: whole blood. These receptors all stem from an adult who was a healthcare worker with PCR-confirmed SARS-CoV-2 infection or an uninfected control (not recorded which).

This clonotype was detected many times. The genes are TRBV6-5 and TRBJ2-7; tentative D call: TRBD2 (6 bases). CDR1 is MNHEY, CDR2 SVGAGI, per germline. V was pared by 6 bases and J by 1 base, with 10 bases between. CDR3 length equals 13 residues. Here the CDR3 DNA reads TGTGCCAGCAGGAAGAGCGGGTCCTACGAGCAGTACTTC. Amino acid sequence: CASRKSGSYEQYF.

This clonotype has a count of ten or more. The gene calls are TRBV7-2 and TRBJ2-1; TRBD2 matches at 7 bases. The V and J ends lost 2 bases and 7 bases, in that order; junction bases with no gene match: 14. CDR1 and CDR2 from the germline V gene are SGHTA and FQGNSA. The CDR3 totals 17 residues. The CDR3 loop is CASSLQAGSNYWNEQFF. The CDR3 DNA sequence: TGTGCCAGCAGCTTACAAGCGGGGAGCAATTACTGGAATGAGCAGTTCTTC.

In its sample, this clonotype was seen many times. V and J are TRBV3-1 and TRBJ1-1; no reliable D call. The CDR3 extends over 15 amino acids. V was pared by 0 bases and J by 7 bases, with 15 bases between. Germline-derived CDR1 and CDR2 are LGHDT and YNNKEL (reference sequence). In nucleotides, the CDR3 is TGTGCCAGCAGCCAAGATATTGGTCAGGCCCGTGAAGCTTTCTTT. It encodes CASSQDIGQAREAFF.

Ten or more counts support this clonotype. The CDR3 nucleotides are TGTGCCAGCAGTTACACGGACACTGAAAAACTGTTTTTT. This gives the protein CASSYTDTEKLFF. The chain has TRBV6-6 and TRBJ1-4; D possibly corresponds to TRBD1 (5 bases). Trimming pared 2 bases from V and 7 bases from J, leaving 8 bases between. Germline V gene sequence: CDR1 MNHNY, CDR2 SVGAGI (reference sequence). The CDR3 totals 13 residues.

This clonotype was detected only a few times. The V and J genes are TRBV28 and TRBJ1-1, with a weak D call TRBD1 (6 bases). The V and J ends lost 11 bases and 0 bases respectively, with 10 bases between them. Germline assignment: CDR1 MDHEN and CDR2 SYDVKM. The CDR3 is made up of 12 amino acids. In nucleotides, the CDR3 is TGTGCCTCTGGGGGCCTGAACACTGAAGCTTTCTTT. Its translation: CASGGLNTEAFF.

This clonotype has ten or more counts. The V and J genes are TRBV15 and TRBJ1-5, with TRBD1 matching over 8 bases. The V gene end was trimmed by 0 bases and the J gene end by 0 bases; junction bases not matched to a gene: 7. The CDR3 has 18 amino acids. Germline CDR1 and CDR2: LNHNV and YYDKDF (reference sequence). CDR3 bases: TGTGCCACCAGCAGAGAGTACGGACAGGGACTTAGCAATCAGCCCCAGCATTTT. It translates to CATSREYGQGLSNQPQHF.

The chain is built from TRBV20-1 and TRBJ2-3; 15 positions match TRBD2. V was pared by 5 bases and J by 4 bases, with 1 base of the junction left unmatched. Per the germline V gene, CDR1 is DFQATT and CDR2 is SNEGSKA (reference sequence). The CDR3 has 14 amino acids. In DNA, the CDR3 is TGCAGTGCTGGACTAGCGGGAGGGCCAGATACGCAGTATTTT. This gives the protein CSAGLAGGPDTQYF.

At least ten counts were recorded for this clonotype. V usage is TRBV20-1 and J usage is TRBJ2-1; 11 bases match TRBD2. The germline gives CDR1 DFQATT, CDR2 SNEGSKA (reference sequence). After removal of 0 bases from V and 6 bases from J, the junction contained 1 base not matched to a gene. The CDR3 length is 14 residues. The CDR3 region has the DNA TGCAGTGCTAGAGATAGCGGGAGGGTCAATGAGCAGTTCTTC. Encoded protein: CSARDSGRVNEQFF.

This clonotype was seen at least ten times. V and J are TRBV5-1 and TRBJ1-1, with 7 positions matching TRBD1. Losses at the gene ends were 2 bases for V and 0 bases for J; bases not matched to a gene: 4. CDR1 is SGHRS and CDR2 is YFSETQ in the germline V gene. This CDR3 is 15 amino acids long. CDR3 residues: CASSLQTGMNTEAFF. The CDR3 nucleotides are TGCGCCAGCAGCTTACAGACAGGGATGAACACTGAAGCTTTCTTT.

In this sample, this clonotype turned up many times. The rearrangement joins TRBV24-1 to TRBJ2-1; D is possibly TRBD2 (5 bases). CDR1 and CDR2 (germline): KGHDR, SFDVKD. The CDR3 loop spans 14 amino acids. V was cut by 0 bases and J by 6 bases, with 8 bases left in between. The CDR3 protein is CATSDLGLVNEQFF. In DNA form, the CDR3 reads TGTGCCACCAGTGATTTGGGACTGGTCAATGAGCAGTTCTTC.

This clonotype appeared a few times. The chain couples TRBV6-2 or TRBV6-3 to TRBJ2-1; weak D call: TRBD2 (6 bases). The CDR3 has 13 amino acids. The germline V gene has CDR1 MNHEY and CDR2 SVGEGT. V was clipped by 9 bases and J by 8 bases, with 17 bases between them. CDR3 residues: CARRGIRHDEQFF. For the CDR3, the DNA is TGTGCCAGACGGGGGATCCGTCATGATGAGCAGTTCTTC.

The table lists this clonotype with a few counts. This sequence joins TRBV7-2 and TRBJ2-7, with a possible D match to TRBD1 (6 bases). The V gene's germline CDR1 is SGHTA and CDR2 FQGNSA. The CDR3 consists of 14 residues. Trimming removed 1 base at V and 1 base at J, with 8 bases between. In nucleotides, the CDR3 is TGTGCCAGCAGCTTAGTTCAGGGGTCCTACGAGCAGTACTTC. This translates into CASSLVQGSYEQYF.

This chain's CDR3 is CASSYKGATEAFF. The CDR3 DNA reads as TGTGCCAGCAGTTACAAAGGGGCGACTGAAGCTTTCTTT. The V call is TRBV6-5, the J call TRBJ1-1; perhaps TRBD1 as D (5 bases). Trimming stripped 2 bases from V and 5 bases from J, with 9 bases between. The CDR3 loop spans 13 amino acids. CDR1 and CDR2 from the germline V gene are MNHEY and SVGAGI.

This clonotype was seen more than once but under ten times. In nucleotides, the CDR3 is TGTGCCAGCAGTCCTACGGTCTATGGCTACACCTTC. This codes for CASSPTVYGYTF. The chain uses TRBV28 and TRBJ1-2; D unclear. Germline V CDR1 and CDR2: MDHEN, SYDVKM. CDR3 length: 12 residues. Trimming took off 5 bases at V and 4 bases at J, with 8 bases between the two ends.

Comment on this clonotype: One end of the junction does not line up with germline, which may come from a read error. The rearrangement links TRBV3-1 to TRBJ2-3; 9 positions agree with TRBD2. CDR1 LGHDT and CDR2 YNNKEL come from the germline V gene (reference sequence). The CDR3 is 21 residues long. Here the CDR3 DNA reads TGTGCCAGCAGCCAAAGGTTTCCGAGCCTAGCGGGGCGAACTAGCACAGATACGCAGTTTTTT. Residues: CASSQRFPSLAGRTSTDTQFF.

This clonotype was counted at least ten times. The CDR3 nucleotides are TGCGCCAGCAGCTTGGTGAGTGAAGAGACCCAGTACTTC. Protein product: CASSLVSEETQYF. The chain employs TRBV5-1 and TRBJ2-5; D gene ambiguous. Germline lookup yields CDR1 SGHRS and CDR2 YFSETQ. V lost 0 bases to trimming and J lost 3 bases, with 6 bases between them. The length of the CDR3 is 13 residues.

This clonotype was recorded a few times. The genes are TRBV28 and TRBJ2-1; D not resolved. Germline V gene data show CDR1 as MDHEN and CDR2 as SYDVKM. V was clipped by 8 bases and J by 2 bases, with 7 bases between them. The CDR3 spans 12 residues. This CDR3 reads CASVGTYNEQFF. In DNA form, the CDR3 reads TGTGCCAGCGTAGGTACCTACAATGAGCAGTTCTTC.

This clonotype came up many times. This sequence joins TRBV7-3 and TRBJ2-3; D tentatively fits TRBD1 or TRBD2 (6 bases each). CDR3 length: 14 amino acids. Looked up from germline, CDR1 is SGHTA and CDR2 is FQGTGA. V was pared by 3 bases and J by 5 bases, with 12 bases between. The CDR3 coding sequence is TGTGCCAGCAGCTTTGGGGGGCGCGGAGATACGCAGTATTTT. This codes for CASSFGGRGDTQYF.

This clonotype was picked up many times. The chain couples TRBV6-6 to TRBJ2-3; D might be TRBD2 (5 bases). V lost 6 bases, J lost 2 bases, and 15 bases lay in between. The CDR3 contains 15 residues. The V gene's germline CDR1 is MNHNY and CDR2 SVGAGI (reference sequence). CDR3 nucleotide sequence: TGTGCCAGCAGGAGGGTAGCAAGCGACACAGATACGCAGTATTTT. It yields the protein CASRRVASDTDTQYF.

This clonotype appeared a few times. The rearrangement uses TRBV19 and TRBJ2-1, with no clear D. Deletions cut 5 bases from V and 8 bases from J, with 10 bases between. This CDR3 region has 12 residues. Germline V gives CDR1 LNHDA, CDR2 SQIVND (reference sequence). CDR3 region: CASSAGLDEQFF. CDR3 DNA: TGTGCCAGTAGTGCAGGATTGGATGAGCAGTTCTTC. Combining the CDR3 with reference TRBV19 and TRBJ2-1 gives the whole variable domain DGGITQSPKYLFRKEGQNVTLSCEQNLNHDAMYWYRQDPGQGLRLIYYSQIVNDFQKGDIAEGYSVSREKKESFPLTVTSAQKNPTAFYLCASSAGLDEQFFGPGTRLTVL.

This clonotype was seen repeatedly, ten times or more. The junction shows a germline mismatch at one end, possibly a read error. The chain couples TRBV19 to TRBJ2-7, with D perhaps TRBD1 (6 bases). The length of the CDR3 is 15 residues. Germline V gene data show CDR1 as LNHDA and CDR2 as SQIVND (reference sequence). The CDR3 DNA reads TGTGCCAGTTCGGACAGATCTCTTCTATCCTCCGAGCAGTACTTC. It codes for CASSDRSLLSSEQYF.

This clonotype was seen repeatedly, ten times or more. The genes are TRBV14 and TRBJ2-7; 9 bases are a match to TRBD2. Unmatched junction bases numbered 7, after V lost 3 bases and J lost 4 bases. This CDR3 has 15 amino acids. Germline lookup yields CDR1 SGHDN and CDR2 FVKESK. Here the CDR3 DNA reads TGTGCCAGCAGCCAGACTAGCGGAAACACATACGAGCAGTACTTC. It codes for CASSQTSGNTYEQYF.

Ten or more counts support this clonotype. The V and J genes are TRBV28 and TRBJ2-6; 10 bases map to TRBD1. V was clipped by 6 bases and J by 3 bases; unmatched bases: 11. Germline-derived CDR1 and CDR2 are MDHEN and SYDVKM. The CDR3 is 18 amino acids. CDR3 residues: CASSIPPGQGRGANVLTF. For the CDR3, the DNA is TGTGCCAGCAGCATCCCACCGGGACAGGGGCGTGGGGCCAACGTCCTGACTTTC.

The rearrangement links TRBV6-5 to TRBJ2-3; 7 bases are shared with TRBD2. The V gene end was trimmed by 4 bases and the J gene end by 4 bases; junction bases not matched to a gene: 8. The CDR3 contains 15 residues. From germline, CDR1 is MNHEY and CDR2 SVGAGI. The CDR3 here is CASSFRLAGSDTQYF. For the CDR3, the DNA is TGTGCCAGCAGTTTTCGACTAGCCGGCTCAGATACGCAGTATTTT.

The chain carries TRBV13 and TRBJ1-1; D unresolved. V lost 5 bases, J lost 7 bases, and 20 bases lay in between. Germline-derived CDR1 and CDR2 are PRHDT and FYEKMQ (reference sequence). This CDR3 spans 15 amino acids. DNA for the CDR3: TGTGCCAGCAGCGGTCAACCCCCGTTGGGGAATGAAGCTTTCTTT. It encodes CASSGQPPLGNEAFF. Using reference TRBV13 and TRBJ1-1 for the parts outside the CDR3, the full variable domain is AAGVIQSPRHLIKEKRETATLKCYPIPRHDTVYWYQQGPGQDPQFLISFYEKMQSDKGSIPDRFSAQQFSDYHSELNMSSLELGDSALYFCASSGQPPLGNEAFFGQGTRLTVV.

CDR3 DNA: TGTGCCAGCAGTGCGGGGGCCAGGGATACGCAGTATTTT. This sequence encodes CASSAGARDTQYF. The chain couples TRBV12-3 or TRBV12-4 to TRBJ2-3, with a tentative D call TRBD2 (7 bases). The V end was cut by 5 bases, the J end by 6 bases, with 12 bases between. The CDR3 is made up of 13 amino acids.

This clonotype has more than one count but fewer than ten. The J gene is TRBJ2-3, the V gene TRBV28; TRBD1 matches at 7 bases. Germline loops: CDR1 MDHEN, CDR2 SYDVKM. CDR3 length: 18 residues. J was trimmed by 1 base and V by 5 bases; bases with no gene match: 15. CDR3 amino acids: CASSPIPSMQGGTDTQYF. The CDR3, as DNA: TGTGCCAGCAGTCCGATACCTAGCATGCAGGGGGGCACAGATACGCAGTATTTT.

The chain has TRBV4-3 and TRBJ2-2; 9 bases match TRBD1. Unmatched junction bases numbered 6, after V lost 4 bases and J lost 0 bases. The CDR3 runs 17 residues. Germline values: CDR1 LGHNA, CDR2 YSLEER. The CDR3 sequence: CASSPDRGLPNTGELFF. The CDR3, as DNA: TGCGCCAGCAGCCCGGACAGGGGACTACCGAACACCGGGGAGCTGTTTTTT.

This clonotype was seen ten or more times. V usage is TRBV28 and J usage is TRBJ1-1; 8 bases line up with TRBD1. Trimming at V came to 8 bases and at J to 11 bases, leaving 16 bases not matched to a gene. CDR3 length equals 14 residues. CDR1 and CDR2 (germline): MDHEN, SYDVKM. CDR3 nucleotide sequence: TGTGCCAGCTCCACGCTATCAGGGGGCTTATGGGCTTTCTTT. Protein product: CASSTLSGGLWAFF.